This T cell receptor (beta chain) derives from a study of shared clonotypes between healthy human individuals. Concerning this clone: Antigen: not known.

CDR1 SGHNT and CDR2 YYREEE come from the germline V gene (reference sequence). With V trimmed by 0 bases and J by 8 bases, 5 bases remained unmatched. The CDR3 is made up of 14 amino acids. Findings and limits, study-wide: Sampling covered blood only; tissue repertoires likely differ.

Recent vaccinations or acute infections were absent in the healthy HIV-negative adult donors. The deep-level immunoSEQ assay was used. Per the study methods: Quality scores were absent from the junction-only immunoSEQ sequences, so filtering differed. Repertoires were generated with immunoSEQ multiplex PCR, while TCRdb's copy carries only in-frame clones and drops some. Clonal size and the V and J genes are those of that table, whereas D and trimming came from the DNA. Found here are 450,000 to 550,000 clones, 79% of them singletons; the top ten hold approximately 13%. This clonotype originated in a woman aged 40 to 50 in good health. Some clones in this sample may be carry-over from other donors' samples. V is TRBV5-4 and J is TRBJ2-1; 7 bases are shared with TRBD2. The sample consisted of PBMCs. Here the CDR3 reads CASSLAGGWDEQFF. CDR3 sequence (DNA): TGTGCCAGCAGCTTGGCGGGGGGTTGGGATGAGCAGTTCTTC.